This section outlines one T cell receptor beta chain sequence together with its context. Its target is unknown. The CDR3 has 15 residues. Germline CDR1 is SGHRS and CDR2 is YFSETQ. Trimming took off 1 base at V and 4 bases at J, with 11 bases between the two ends. The sample originates from a study of regulatory T cells in long-lasting Graves disease. Study in general: Over-5-year antithyroid drug use with positive TSH receptor antibodies defined persistent Graves' disease in the study.

Overall study findings and caveats: Favored usage of TRBV28, TRBJ1-2 and TRBJ2-5 was recorded in persistent disease.

Time point meaning: persistent/refractory GD, antithyroid drugs over 5 years with positive TRAb. There was RNA extracted from PBMCs, and the TCR library was made from it. CDR3-region Arm-PCR and iRepertoire HTBI primers produced the TCR beta libraries. One entry per CDR3 protein, called by TCRdb with MiXCR from the multiplex PCR reads. The sample shows 300,000 to 350,000 distinct CDR3 sequences, around 20% of them seen only once. This TCR derives from a female donor with Graves disease. The specimen comprised peripheral blood mononuclear cells (PBMCs), sampled when the disease was refractory, from a patient treated with antithyroid drugs. The J gene is TRBJ2-2, the V gene TRBV5-1, with D possibly TRBD1 on 6 matching bases. CDR3 in amino acids: CASSLSTGTTGELFF. The CDR3 nucleotides read TGCGCCAGCAGCTTGTCTACAGGGACCACCGGGGAGCTGTTTTTT.